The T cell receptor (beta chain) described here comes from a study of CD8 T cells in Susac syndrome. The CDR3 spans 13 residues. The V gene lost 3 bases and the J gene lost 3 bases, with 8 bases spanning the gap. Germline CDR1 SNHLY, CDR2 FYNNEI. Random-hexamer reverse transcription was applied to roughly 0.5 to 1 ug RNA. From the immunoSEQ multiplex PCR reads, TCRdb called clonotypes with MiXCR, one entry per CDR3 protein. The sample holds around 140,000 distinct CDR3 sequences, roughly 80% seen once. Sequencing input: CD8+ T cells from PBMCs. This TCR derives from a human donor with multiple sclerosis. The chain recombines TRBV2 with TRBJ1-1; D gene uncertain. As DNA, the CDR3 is TGTGCCAGCAGTGAGAGGGCGTACACTGAAGCTTTCTTT. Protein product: CASSERAYTEAFF.